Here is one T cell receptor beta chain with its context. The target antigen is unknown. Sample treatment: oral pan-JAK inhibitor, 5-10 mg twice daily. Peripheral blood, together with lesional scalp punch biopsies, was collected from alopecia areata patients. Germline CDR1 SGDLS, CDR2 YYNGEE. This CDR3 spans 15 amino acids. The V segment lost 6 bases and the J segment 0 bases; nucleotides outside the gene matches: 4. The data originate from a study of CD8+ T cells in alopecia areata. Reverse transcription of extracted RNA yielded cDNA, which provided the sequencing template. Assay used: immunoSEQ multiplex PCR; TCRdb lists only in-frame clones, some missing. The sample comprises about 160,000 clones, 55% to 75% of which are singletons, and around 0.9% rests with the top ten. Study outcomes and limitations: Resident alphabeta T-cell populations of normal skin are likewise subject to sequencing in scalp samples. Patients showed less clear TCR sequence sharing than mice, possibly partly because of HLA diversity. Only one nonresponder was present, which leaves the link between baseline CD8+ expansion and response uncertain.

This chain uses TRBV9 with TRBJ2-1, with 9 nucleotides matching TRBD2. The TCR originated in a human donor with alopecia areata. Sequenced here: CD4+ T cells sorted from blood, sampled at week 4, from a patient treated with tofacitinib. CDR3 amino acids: CASTSTSGSYNEQFF. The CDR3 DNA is TGTGCCAGCACCTCGACTAGCGGCTCCTACAATGAGCAGTTCTTC.